Below are 30 T cell receptor beta chains sequenced from a single sample in a study of shared clonotypes between healthy human individuals. Profiling relied on immunoSEQ multiplex PCR, and the TCRdb table lists in-frame clones only, not all of them. The sample lists millions of clones, approximately 90% occurring once. What was sequenced was naive CD4+ T cells sorted from blood. Subset noted: CD45RA+ positively selected. The receptors shown here come from a man younger than 35 in good health.

Of note for this clone: This sample includes further DNA sequences coding for the same CDR3. The CDR3 here is CASTPGTGSYEQYF. CDR3 in DNA: TGTGCCAGCACCCCCGGGACAGGGAGCTACGAGCAGTACTTC. V gene TRBV6-5 combines with J gene TRBJ2-7, with 9 bases matching TRBD1. The germline CDR1 and CDR2 sequences are MNHEY and SVGAGI. This CDR3 region has 14 residues. Trimming at V came to 7 bases and at J to 3 bases, leaving 7 bases not matched to a gene.

A single count supports this clone. The chain recombines TRBV2 with TRBJ1-5; D not certain. V lost 8 bases to trimming and J lost 4 bases, with 12 bases between them. The CDR3 is 13 residues long. In germline, CDR1 is SNHLY, CDR2 FYNNEI. The CDR3 DNA reads as TGTGCCAGCGCTAGTGGTCTTAATCAGCCCCAGCATTTT. Protein: CASASGLNQPQHF.

The rearrangement uses TRBV19 and TRBJ2-3; no definite D call. Germline V gives CDR1 LNHDA, CDR2 SQIVND (reference sequence). The CDR3 covers 15 residues. Deletions cut 6 bases from V and 2 bases from J, with 15 bases between. The DNA for the CDR3 is TGTGCCAGTAGGAGGATAAATGGTCACACAGATACGCAGTATTTT. Protein: CASRRINGHTDTQYF.

The chain uses TRBV7-9 and TRBJ1-1; no firm D call. CDR1 is SEHNR and CDR2 is FQNEAQ in the germline V gene (reference sequence). Trimming removed 1 base at V and 3 bases at J, with 12 bases between. The CDR3 is made up of 15 amino acids. The CDR3 protein is CASSLDWGTYTEAFF. CDR3 nucleotide sequence: TGTGCCAGCAGCTTAGATTGGGGAACTTACACTGAAGCTTTCTTT.

This chain uses TRBV18 with TRBJ1-3; 7 positions agree with TRBD1. The V and J ends lost 3 bases and 0 bases, in that order; junction bases with no gene match: 8. Germline V gene lookup returns CDR1 KGHSH and CDR2 LQKENI. The CDR3 is made up of 17 amino acids. For the CDR3, the DNA is TGTGCCAGCTCACCCCCGAACAGGGGAGACTCTGGAAACACCATATATTTT. This gives the protein CASSPPNRGDSGNTIYF.

This clone has only a few counts. The sample contains more than one DNA sequence encoding this CDR3. V and J are TRBV7-2 and TRBJ2-7, with TRBD1 matching over 7 bases. V was clipped by 4 bases and J by 4 bases; unmatched bases: 1. Germline V lookup: CDR1 SGHTA, CDR2 FQGNSA. The CDR3 is made up of 12 amino acids. In DNA, the CDR3 is TGTGCCAGCAGCTCGGACAGGTACGAGCAGTACTTC. Its protein is CASSSDRYEQYF.

The chain recombines TRBV6-1 with TRBJ1-1, with D tentatively TRBD1 (5 bases). Germline values: CDR1 MNHNS, CDR2 SASEGT. Trimming pared 4 bases from V and 1 base from J, leaving 10 bases between. CDR3 size: 14 residues. The chain's CDR3 is CASSVGTGNTEAFF. In nucleotides, the CDR3 is TGTGCCAGCAGTGTGGGGACGGGGAACACTGAAGCTTTCTTT.

For this clone: Other DNA sequences within the sample encode an identical CDR3. The chain joins TRBV5-1 to TRBJ2-7; D is undetermined. The germline CDR1 and CDR2 sequences are SGHRS and YFSETQ. This CDR3 contains 13 residues. V was clipped by 0 bases and J by 4 bases, with 8 bases between them. The CDR3 nucleotides read TGCGCCAGCAGCTTGGCAGTCGGGTACGAGCAGTACTTC. Protein product: CASSLAVGYEQYF. Together with reference TRBV5-1 and TRBJ2-7, the CDR3 gives the full variable domain: KAGVTQTPRYLIKTRGQQVTLSCSPISGHRSVSWYQQTPGQGLQFLFEYFSETQRNKGNFPGRFSGRQFSNSRSEMNVSTLELGDSALYLCASSLAVGYEQYFGPGTRLTVT.

CDR3 protein: CASSPLGVGTEAFF. CDR3 sequence (DNA): TGTGCCAGCTCACCCCTCGGGGTGGGCACTGAAGCTTTCTTT. The chain has TRBV18 and TRBJ1-1; the D is unclear. Germline-derived CDR1 and CDR2 are KGHSH and LQKENI. The V end was cut by 3 bases, the J end by 4 bases, with 12 bases between. The length of the CDR3 is 14 residues.

The chain links TRBV10-3 to TRBJ1-1; D perhaps matches TRBD1 (6 bases). V dropped 5 bases and J dropped 3 bases, with 13 bases sitting between them. Germline V gives CDR1 ENHRY, CDR2 SYGVKD. This CDR3 contains 14 residues. The CDR3 DNA follows: TGTGCCATCAGTCCCTCTAGGGGGGACACTGAAGCTTTCTTT. Translating gives CAISPSRGDTEAFF.

This clone was found a few times. Other nucleotide sequences from this sample produce the same CDR3. The rearrangement links TRBV27 to TRBJ1-1; 9 nucleotides line up with TRBD1. From germline, CDR1 is MNHEY and CDR2 SMNVEV (reference sequence). Germline trimming cut 6 bases from V and 4 bases from J; bases unmatched to any gene: 3. This CDR3 spans 13 amino acids. The CDR3 region has the DNA TGTGCCAGCAGCCCGGACAGGGGCACTGAAGCTTTCTTT. Residues: CASSPDRGTEAFF.

The chain combines TRBV18 with TRBJ1-3; no firm D call. The V gene's germline CDR1 is KGHSH and CDR2 LQKENI. V was pared by 5 bases and J by 4 bases, with 21 bases between. CDR3 length: 17 amino acids. The CDR3 nucleotides are TGTGCCAGCTCATCCTTTCAGAGCTCCACGGGGGGAAACACCATATATTTT. Amino acid sequence: CASSSFQSSTGGNTIYF.

The CDR3 coding sequence is TGTGCCAGCAGCTCCCATTTGGGGGCCATTTACAATGAGCAGTTCTTC. Its translation is CASSSHLGAIYNEQFF. This chain links TRBV7-6 with TRBJ2-1; possibly TRBD1 for D (6 bases). The ends were cut back, 4 bases at V and 4 bases at J, with 17 bases in the middle. Germline V lookup: CDR1 SGHVS, CDR2 FNYEAQ. There are 16 residues in the CDR3.

The chain carries TRBV10-3 and TRBJ2-1, with 11 bases lining up with TRBD2. Germline assignment: CDR1 ENHRY and CDR2 SYGVKD. The CDR3 sequence is 15 residues long. V was clipped by 4 bases and J by 10 bases; unmatched bases: 9. The CDR3: CAISGGLAEKGEQFF. The CDR3 DNA reads as TGTGCCATCAGTGGGGGACTAGCGGAAAAAGGGGAGCAGTTCTTC.

The chain combines TRBV21-1 with TRBJ1-5; the table calls TRBD1, which could not be checked here. TRBV21-1 is a documented pseudogene. CDR3 length equals 19 residues. The CDR3 nucleotides are TGTGCCAGCCCGATAAGGGAGGGGACAGGGGGGTATAGCAATCAGCCCCAGCATTTT. This encodes CASPIREGTGGYSNQPQHF.

This clone has only one observation. This rearrangement joins TRBV5-1 to TRBJ2-7; 8 bases match TRBD2. This CDR3 contains 14 residues. CDR1 and CDR2 (germline): SGHRS, YFSETQ. V gave up 1 base and J gave up 4 bases; unmatched junction bases: 4. The chain's CDR3 is CASSLFGRAYEQYF. The CDR3 DNA follows: TGCGCCAGCAGCTTGTTCGGGAGGGCGTACGAGCAGTACTTC.

CDR3 DNA sequence: TGTGCCAGCAGCTCAATCGGCGGGGGCACCGGGGAGCTGTTTTTT. Its translation: CASSSIGGGTGELFF. V usage is TRBV5-6 and J usage is TRBJ2-2; TRBD2 agrees at 7 bases. The CDR3 is made up of 15 amino acids. The V segment lost 3 bases and the J segment 4 bases; nucleotides outside the gene matches: 6. Germline-derived CDR1 and CDR2 are SGHDT and YYEEEE.

The rearrangement links TRBV6-4 to TRBJ2-2; maybe TRBD2 (6 bases). V was cut by 5 bases and J by 4 bases, with 11 bases left in between. The CDR3 runs 14 residues. The V gene's germline CDR1 is MRHNA and CDR2 SNTAGT. CDR3 nucleotides: TGTGCCAGCAGTCTCGAGGAGGGCACCGGGGAGCTGTTTTTT. It specifies CASSLEEGTGELFF.

This clone was detected a few times. The V call is TRBV11-2, the J call TRBJ2-2; the D gene is possibly TRBD2 (6 bases). Deletions cut 5 bases from V and 5 bases from J, with 12 bases between. The CDR3 length is 14 residues. Germline CDR1 is SGHAT and CDR2 is FQNNGV. CDR3 region: CASSGGGITGELFF. The CDR3 DNA reads as TGTGCCAGCAGCGGAGGAGGGATAACCGGGGAGCTGTTTTTT.

In its sample, this clone was seen a few times. V usage is TRBV10-1 and J usage is TRBJ2-3; maybe TRBD2 (7 bases). The V gene lost 3 bases and the J gene lost 0 bases, with 19 bases spanning the gap. Germline CDR1 reads WNHNN; CDR2 reads SYGVQD (reference sequence). The CDR3 sequence is 18 residues long. The CDR3 DNA sequence: TGCGCCAGCAGTGAATATGGGGGCAGCGGGGAAAGCACAGATACGCAGTATTTT. This sequence encodes CASSEYGGSGESTDTQYF.

V gene TRBV12-5 combines with J gene TRBJ1-5; 10 positions match TRBD1. Looked up from germline, CDR1 is LGHNT and CDR2 is FRNRAP. CDR3 length: 15 amino acids. With V trimmed by 7 bases and J by 7 bases, 10 bases remained unmatched. The CDR3 is CASADRGRDGQPQHF. In nucleotides, the CDR3 is TGTGCTAGTGCCGACAGGGGGCGAGACGGACAGCCCCAGCATTTT.

The sample holds one count of this clone. This sequence joins TRBV5-6 and TRBJ2-2, with D possibly TRBD1 on 6 matching bases. The CDR3 spans 15 residues. Germline V gene sequence: CDR1 SGHDT, CDR2 YYEEEE. Trimming took 2 bases from V and 4 from J, leaving 12 bases between them. This chain's CDR3 is CASSFYRVGTGELFF. For the CDR3, the DNA is TGTGCCAGCAGCTTCTACAGGGTAGGCACCGGGGAGCTGTTTTTT.

The chain links TRBV2 to TRBJ2-5; D perhaps matches TRBD1 (6 bases). Deletions cut 8 bases from V and 2 bases from J, with 12 bases between. The V gene's germline CDR1 is SNHLY and CDR2 FYNNEI. The CDR3 sequence is 13 residues long. The CDR3 loop reads CASGFGQQETQYF. The CDR3 DNA sequence: TGTGCCAGCGGTTTCGGACAGCAAGAGACCCAGTACTTC.

The chain joins TRBV5-6 to TRBJ1-1, with a possible D match to TRBD1 (5 bases). This CDR3 region has 14 residues. Germline V gene data show CDR1 as SGHDT and CDR2 as YYEEEE. Trimming removed 4 bases from V and 4 bases from J, with 14 bases in between. CDR3 in amino acids: CASSLYGGSTEAFF. CDR3 bases: TGTGCCAGCAGCCTTTACGGGGGGAGCACTGAAGCTTTCTTT. Complete variable domain (other parts from reference TRBV5-6 and TRBJ1-1): DAGVTQSPTHLIKTRGQQVTLRCSPKSGHDTVSWYQQALGQGPQFIFQYYEEEERQRGNFPDRFSGHQFPNYSSELNVNALLLGDSALYLCASSLYGGSTEAFFGQGTRLTVV.

The chain employs TRBV10-1 and TRBJ2-5, with TRBD2 matching 10 bases. The DNA matches TRBJ2-7 better at its end, which makes the J call doubtful. Germline CDR1 and CDR2: WNHNN and SYGVQD (reference sequence). The length of the CDR3 is 15 residues. CDR3 loop: CASSEVTSGAYEQYF. Here the CDR3 DNA reads TGCGCCAGCAGTGAGGTAACTAGCGGGGCCTACGAGCAGTACTTC.

This clone was seen only once. The identical CDR3 is also encoded by other nucleotide sequences in the sample. The chain has TRBV6-5 and TRBJ1-1, with 8 bases aligning to TRBD1. The germline gives CDR1 MNHEY, CDR2 SVGAGI. Unmatched junction bases numbered 6, after V lost 4 bases and J lost 5 bases. There are 14 residues in the CDR3. The CDR3 nucleotides read TGTGCCAGCAGTTCCCGACAGGGGAGTACTGAAGCTTTCTTT. Its protein is CASSSRQGSTEAFF.

Turning to this clone: In the same sample, other DNA sequences code for this CDR3. The chain recombines TRBV30 with TRBJ2-2; the D is unclear. V dropped 2 bases and J dropped 6 bases, with 4 bases sitting between them. Germline values: CDR1 GTSNPN, CDR2 SVGIG (reference sequence). The CDR3 is made up of 11 amino acids. The CDR3 coding sequence is TGTGCCTGGAGTCCTGCCGGGGAGCTGTTTTTT. Its translation is CAWSPAGELFF.

V and J are TRBV7-2 and TRBJ2-7; 10 bases agree with TRBD2. CDR3 length equals 16 residues. From germline, CDR1 is SGHTA and CDR2 FQGNSA. J lost 2 bases, V lost 5 bases, and 9 bases had no gene match. The CDR3, as DNA: TGTGCCAGCAGCACCACCCGGACTAGCGGCGCCTACGAGCAGTACTTC. Translated: CASSTTRTSGAYEQYF.

J is TRBJ1-6 and V is TRBV6-6; unclear D gene. The germline V gene has CDR1 MNHNY and CDR2 SVGAGI (reference sequence). The CDR3 runs to 14 residues. Trimming took 2 bases from V and 7 from J, leaving 9 bases between them. CDR3 region: CASSYPVKNSPLHF. The CDR3 bases are TGTGCCAGCAGTTACCCGGTAAAAAATTCACCCCTCCACTTT.

Comment on this clone: The same CDR3 arises from other DNA sequences in this sample as well. V and J are TRBV6-5 and TRBJ1-5; no clear D. Germline V gives CDR1 MNHEY, CDR2 SVGAGI. The V end was cut by 6 bases, the J end by 2 bases, with 5 bases between. CDR3 length: 12 residues. The CDR3 is CASSVGNQPQHF. CDR3 in DNA: TGTGCCAGCAGCGTTGGCAATCAGCCCCAGCATTTT.